This record looks at one TCR beta chain sequence and its context. Germline V gives CDR1 SGHRS, CDR2 YFSETQ. The CDR3 length is 16 residues. The ends were cut back, 4 bases at V and 5 bases at J, with 16 bases in the middle. The data originate from a study of PD-1 blockade in classical Hodgkin lymphoma. Looking at the study overall: Administration of nivolumab to patients was at 3 mg/kg intravenously every 2 weeks.

Indicated time point: cycle 4 day 1 (C4D1), after 5 to 7 weeks of nivolumab. Following autologous stem cell transplantation, relapse occurred in every patient, and exposure to brentuximab vedotin varied. Some clones are missing from TCRdb's copy, which holds only in-frame ones; the method was immunoSEQ multiplex PCR. The repertoire includes approximately 38,000 clones, 70% to 80% of them detected once, and approximately 9.8% sits in the top ten. Sequenced material: peripheral blood mononuclear cells (PBMCs), taken before the fourth cycle of nivolumab. The sequence was obtained from a human donor with classical Hodgkin lymphoma. J is TRBJ1-6 and V is TRBV5-1; D unresolved. The CDR3 sequence: CASSPSGLPNNSPLHF. CDR3 DNA sequence: TGCGCCAGCAGCCCGTCCGGACTACCCAATAATTCACCCCTCCACTTT.